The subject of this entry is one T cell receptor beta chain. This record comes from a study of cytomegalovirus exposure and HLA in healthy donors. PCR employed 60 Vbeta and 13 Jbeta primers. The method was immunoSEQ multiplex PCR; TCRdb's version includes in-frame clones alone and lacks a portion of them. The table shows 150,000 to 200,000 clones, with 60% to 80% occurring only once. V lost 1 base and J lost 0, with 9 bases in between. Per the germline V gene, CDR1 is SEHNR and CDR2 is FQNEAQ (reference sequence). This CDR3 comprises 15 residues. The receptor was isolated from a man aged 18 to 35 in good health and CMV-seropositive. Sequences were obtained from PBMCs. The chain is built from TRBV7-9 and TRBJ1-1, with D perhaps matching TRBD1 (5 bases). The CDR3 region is CASSLGQTMNTEAFF. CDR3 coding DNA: TGTGCCAGCAGCTTAGGACAGACCATGAACACTGAAGCTTTCTTT.